Each of the 32 T cell receptor beta chains below was sequenced from the same sample in a study of cytomegalovirus exposure and HLA in healthy donors. The PCR had 60 Vbeta and 13 Jbeta primers. Some clones are missing from TCRdb's copy, which holds only in-frame ones; the method was immunoSEQ multiplex PCR. Its listing shows approximately 50,000 clones. The sample consisted of PBMCs. These receptors all stem from a male donor in good health and CMV-seronegative.

The chain carries TRBV4-1 and TRBJ1-2; no clear D gene. The ends were cut back, 4 bases at V and 4 bases at J, with 10 bases in the middle. The CDR3 runs 13 residues. Germline assignment: CDR1 MGHRA and CDR2 YSYEKL. The CDR3 loop reads CASSPGSIYGYTF. Written as DNA, the CDR3 is TGCGCCAGCAGCCCAGGCAGCATCTATGGCTACACCTTC.

The chain combines TRBV13 with TRBJ2-3, with D possibly TRBD1 on 6 matching bases. Germline CDR1 and CDR2: PRHDT and FYEKMQ (reference sequence). With 5 bases removed from V and 4 bases from J, the gap between germline ends came to 13 bases. The CDR3 has 14 amino acids. CDR3 in amino acids: CASSPHRVPDTQYF. The CDR3 DNA is TGTGCCAGCAGCCCTCACAGGGTCCCAGATACGCAGTATTTT.

The chain carries TRBV7-6 and TRBJ2-2, with unresolved D. The CDR3 is 14 amino acids. The germline V gene encodes CDR1 SGHVS and CDR2 FNYEAQ. The germline V and J ends were trimmed by 2 bases and 9 bases, with 13 bases remaining between them. The CDR3 spells CASSLFSDSRELFF. Here the CDR3 DNA reads TGTGCCAGCAGCTTATTCAGCGATTCCCGGGAGCTGTTTTTT.

V and J are TRBV18 and TRBJ2-7; 7 bases fit TRBD1. V gave up 5 bases and J gave up 3 bases; unmatched junction bases: 10. This CDR3 spans 15 amino acids. Germline V CDR1 and CDR2: KGHSH, LQKENI. The CDR3 loop is CASSSDRDRVYEQYF. The CDR3, as DNA: TGTGCCAGCTCATCGGACCGGGACAGAGTCTACGAGCAGTACTTC.

The rearrangement joins TRBV9 to TRBJ1-5, with 7 positions matching TRBD1. The CDR3 consists of 14 residues. Germline trimming cut 3 bases from V and 7 bases from J; bases unmatched to any gene: 7. Germline values: CDR1 SGDLS, CDR2 YYNGEE. The CDR3 loop is CASSESTGLQPQHF. The DNA of the CDR3 is TGTGCCAGCAGCGAGTCGACAGGGTTACAGCCCCAGCATTTT.

The chain recombines TRBV30 with TRBJ2-5; D not resolved. The CDR3 has 11 residues. CDR1 is GTSNPN and CDR2 is SVGIG in the germline V gene (reference sequence). The V and J ends lost 2 bases and 4 bases respectively, with 5 bases between them. CDR3 sequence: CAWSPRETQYF. The CDR3 DNA follows: TGTGCCTGGAGTCCGCGAGAGACCCAGTACTTC.

Concerning this clone: One end of the junction does not line up with germline, which may come from a read error. The rearrangement links TRBV4-1 to TRBJ1-5; tentatively, D is TRBD1 (5 bases). CDR1 and CDR2 from the germline V gene are MGHRA and YSYEKL. The CDR3 has 17 amino acids. The CDR3 is CANSQMRGGISNQPQHF. The CDR3 nucleotides read TGCGCCAACAGCCAAATGCGGGGGGGTATTAGCAATCAGCCCCAGCATTTT.

V gene TRBV9 combines with J gene TRBJ1-6; TRBD1 matches at 11 bases. This CDR3 region has 16 residues. From germline, CDR1 is SGDLS and CDR2 YYNGEE. The ends lost 3 bases at V and 6 bases at J; junction bases unmatched: 5. The CDR3 DNA sequence: TGTGCCAGCAGCGCCCCGGGACAGGGGGGTAATTCACCCCTCCACTTT. Translation gives CASSAPGQGGNSPLHF.

This chain joins TRBV7-2 and TRBJ2-7, with 8 positions matching TRBD2. Germline V gene data show CDR1 as SGHTA and CDR2 as FQGNSA. The CDR3 consists of 14 residues. The junction had 1 base not matched to a gene; V was cut back by 1 base and J by 2 bases. The CDR3 here is CASSLVAGPYEQYF. The CDR3 DNA is TGTGCCAGCAGCTTAGTAGCGGGGCCCTACGAGCAGTACTTC.

The chain combines TRBV11-2 with TRBJ1-1; 8 bases agree with TRBD1. CDR1 and CDR2 (germline): SGHAT, FQNNGV. J was trimmed by 10 bases and V by 5 bases; bases with no gene match: 6. The CDR3 is 12 residues long. The CDR3 DNA reads TGTGCCAGCAGCCCTTGGACAGGGTCAGCTTTCTTT. Translated, it gives CASSPWTGSAFF.

This rearrangement joins TRBV5-1 to TRBJ2-7; 7 nucleotides match TRBD1. V shed 4 bases, J shed 6 bases, and the junction held 16 bases outside the gene matches. The CDR3 consists of 16 residues. CDR1 and CDR2 (germline): SGHRS, YFSETQ. The chain's CDR3 is CASSRQGDLSVSEQYF. The CDR3 DNA reads as TGCGCCAGCAGCAGACAGGGCGACCTTTCCGTGAGCGAGCAGTACTTC.

The chain combines TRBV5-4 with TRBJ2-7; TRBD1 matches 9 bases. The CDR3 is made up of 15 amino acids. The J segment lost 2 bases and the V segment lost 4 bases, leaving 7 bases of the junction unmatched. Germline V gene lookup returns CDR1 SGHNT and CDR2 YYREEE (reference sequence). The CDR3 loop is CASSEGTGSAYEQYF. Written as DNA, the CDR3 is TGTGCCAGCAGCGAAGGGACAGGGTCCGCCTACGAGCAGTACTTC.

The chain is built from TRBV4-2 and TRBJ1-4; the D is unclear. Between the trimmed V and J ends, which lost 0 bases and 1 base, there was a span of 6 bases. Germline V gives CDR1 LGHNA, CDR2 YNFKEQ. This CDR3 spans 15 amino acids. Here the CDR3 DNA reads TGTGCCAGCAGCCAAGACTACCTAACTAATGAAAAACTGTTTTTT. Translating it yields CASSQDYLTNEKLFF.

The chain uses TRBV4-1 and TRBJ1-1; the D is unclear. Trimming left V 0 bases short and J 4 bases short, with 12 bases between. The CDR3 loop spans 15 amino acids. Germline assignment: CDR1 MGHRA and CDR2 YSYEKL. The CDR3 sequence is CASSQEEYGGTEAFF. The DNA for the CDR3 is TGCGCCAGCAGCCAAGAGGAGTATGGTGGCACTGAAGCTTTCTTT.

The V gene is TRBV2, the J gene TRBJ1-2; weak D call: TRBD1 (5 bases). With 8 bases removed from V and 0 bases from J, the gap between germline ends came to 10 bases. Germline V gene data show CDR1 as SNHLY and CDR2 as FYNNEI. CDR3 length: 13 residues. DNA of the CDR3: TGTGCCAGCCGGGGGAGGGCTAACTATGGCTACACCTTC. This gives the protein CASRGRANYGYTF.

The V gene is TRBV6-5, the J gene TRBJ1-2; 7 bases agree with TRBD1. There are 14 residues in the CDR3. Germline V lookup: CDR1 MNHEY, CDR2 SVGAGI. The ends lost 0 bases at V and 6 bases at J; junction bases unmatched: 4. The CDR3 spells CASSYSQGGNGYTF. Here the CDR3 DNA reads TGTGCCAGCAGTTACTCCCAGGGGGGCAATGGCTACACCTTC.

Notes on this clone: Mismatch with germline at one junction end may stem from a read error. The V gene is TRBV27, the J gene TRBJ2-7; 9 nucleotides match TRBD2. CDR1 is MNHEY and CDR2 is SMNVEV in the germline V gene (reference sequence). The CDR3 spans 15 residues. In DNA form, the CDR3 reads TGTGCCAGCAGTTCATTCGGGACTAGCTCCCACGAGCAGTACTTC. It encodes CASSSFGTSSHEQYF.

The chain's CDR3 is CASSVQGNEQFF. Here the CDR3 DNA reads TGTGCCAGCAGCGTCCAGGGGAACGAGCAGTTCTTC. V and J are TRBV9 and TRBJ2-1, with D perhaps matching TRBD1 (6 bases). Germline assignment: CDR1 SGDLS and CDR2 YYNGEE. CDR3 length: 12 amino acids. V shed 2 bases and J shed 10 bases, with 10 bases lying between them.

J is TRBJ1-1 and V is TRBV5-1; no clear D gene. V was cut by 4 bases and J by 7 bases, with 14 bases left in between. This CDR3 is 13 amino acids long. Per germline, CDR1 SGHRS and CDR2 YFSETQ. The CDR3 DNA reads as TGCGCCAGCAGCCAGGACGGGGTTGGTGAAGCTTTCTTT. Its translation is CASSQDGVGEAFF.

This chain joins TRBV19 and TRBJ1-4; 11 nucleotides match TRBD1. Germline CDR1 reads LNHDA; CDR2 reads SQIVND (reference sequence). The CDR3 loop spans 15 amino acids. V gave up 1 base and J gave up 8 bases; unmatched junction bases: 3. CDR3 region: CASSIGGTGGEKLFF. The CDR3 DNA reads as TGTGCCAGTAGTATAGGCGGGACAGGGGGGGAAAAACTGTTTTTT.

The J gene is TRBJ1-1, the V gene TRBV28; 9 bases fit TRBD1. The CDR3 runs to 15 residues. Germline V CDR1 and CDR2: MDHEN, SYDVKM. The ends lost 6 bases at V and 4 bases at J; junction bases unmatched: 9. CDR3 loop: CASRKIYRGLTEAFF. The CDR3 coding sequence is TGTGCCAGCAGGAAAATTTACAGGGGGCTCACTGAAGCTTTCTTT.

The chain carries TRBV5-6 and TRBJ2-7; no firm D call. V was clipped by 0 bases and J by 4 bases, with 8 bases between them. The CDR3 has 13 amino acids. CDR1 and CDR2 from the germline V gene are SGHDT and YYEEEE. CDR3: CASSLGQFYEQYF. The CDR3 region has the DNA TGTGCCAGCAGCTTGGGCCAGTTTTACGAGCAGTACTTC.

The chain joins TRBV15 to TRBJ2-7; D is possibly TRBD2 (6 bases). Trimming stripped 3 bases from V and 2 bases from J, with 17 bases between. Germline CDR1 reads LNHNV; CDR2 reads YYDKDF (reference sequence). The CDR3 has 16 residues. This CDR3 is CATSRGGAGSAYEQYF. CDR3 nucleotides: TGTGCCACCAGCAGGGGCGGGGCAGGGTCGGCCTACGAGCAGTACTTC.

The rearrangement links TRBV9 to TRBJ1-2, with 10 bases aligning to TRBD1. This CDR3 has 16 residues. V trimming: 3 bases; J trimming: 4 bases; junction bases outside the gene matches: 9. Per germline, CDR1 SGDLS and CDR2 YYNGEE. The CDR3 DNA reads TGTGCCAGCAGCGCGACAGGGGGCGCGAACACCTATGGCTACACCTTC. Translation gives CASSATGGANTYGYTF.

In nucleotides, the CDR3 is TGCGCCAGTAAAACCGGGACAGAAGAGACCCAGTACTTC. Its translation is CASKTGTEETQYF. The V gene is TRBV5-1, the J gene TRBJ2-5, with 7 nucleotides matching TRBD1. The J segment lost 3 bases and the V segment lost 8 bases, leaving 7 bases of the junction unmatched. Germline-derived CDR1 and CDR2 are SGHRS and YFSETQ. The CDR3 contains 13 residues.

V is TRBV4-3 and J is TRBJ2-7; possibly TRBD1 for D (6 bases). CDR3 length equals 14 residues. V lost 4 bases and J 4 bases, leaving 14 bases between the germline ends. Germline values: CDR1 LGHNA, CDR2 YSLEER. The CDR3 here is CASSPDPQGYEQYF. CDR3 nucleotides: TGCGCCAGCAGCCCGGATCCACAGGGATACGAGCAGTACTTC.

V gene TRBV29-1 combines with J gene TRBJ1-5; weak D call: TRBD1 (5 bases). CDR1 SQVTM and CDR2 ANQGSEA come from the germline V gene. CDR3 length: 19 amino acids. The V and J ends lost 0 bases and 0 bases respectively, with 21 bases between them. CDR3 region: CSVEDRPSTETYSNQPQHF. The CDR3 region has the DNA TGCAGCGTTGAAGACCGGCCCTCGACAGAAACCTATAGCAATCAGCCCCAGCATTTT.

In terms of frequency, this clone is medium-sized. V is TRBV19 and J is TRBJ1-1, with D uncertain. This CDR3 comprises 14 residues. The germline gives CDR1 LNHDA, CDR2 SQIVND (reference sequence). Trimming removed 3 bases from V and 4 bases from J, with 12 bases in between. The CDR3, as DNA: TGTGCCAGTAGTATCTACGGGAGAAGCACTGAAGCTTTCTTT. This gives the protein CASSIYGRSTEAFF. The whole variable domain, filled in from reference TRBV19 and TRBJ1-1, reads DGGITQSPKYLFRKEGQNVTLSCEQNLNHDAMYWYRQDPGQGLRLIYYSQIVNDFQKGDIAEGYSVSREKKESFPLTVTSAQKNPTAFYLCASSIYGRSTEAFFGQGTRLTVV.

The chain links TRBV30 to TRBJ1-1; D possibly corresponds to TRBD1 (5 bases). Trimming left V 3 bases short and J 6 bases short, with 11 bases between. The CDR3 contains 12 residues. Germline CDR1 is GTSNPN and CDR2 is SVGIG (reference sequence). The CDR3 DNA follows: TGTGCCTGGAGCGCGGACAACTCTGAAGCTTTCTTT. Encoded protein: CAWSADNSEAFF. The full variable domain, completed using reference TRBV30 and TRBJ1-1, is SQTIHQWPATLVQPVGSPLSLECTVEGTSNPNLYWYRQAAGRGLQLLFYSVGIGQISSEVPQNLSASRPQDRQFILSSKKLLLSDSGFYLCAWSADNSEAFFGQGTRLTVV.

V is TRBV5-4 and J is TRBJ1-1, with D maybe TRBD1 (6 bases). CDR1 is SGHNT, CDR2 YYREEE, per germline (reference sequence). The CDR3 consists of 13 residues. V was shortened by 4 bases and J by 6 bases, with 13 bases between the two germline ends. For the CDR3, the DNA is TGTGCCAGCAGCACACAGGGATACCCTGAAGCTTTCTTT. It specifies CASSTQGYPEAFF.

The chain joins TRBV6-5 to TRBJ1-1, with unresolved D. CDR1 is MNHEY, CDR2 SVGAGI, per germline. CDR3 length: 15 residues. Trimming cost V 0 bases and J 0 bases, with 8 bases left between them. The CDR3 DNA reads as TGTGCCAGCAGTTACTCGGGCATTATGAACACTGAAGCTTTCTTT. Amino acid sequence: CASSYSGIMNTEAFF.

V usage is TRBV4-1 and J usage is TRBJ1-1; no clear D. The germline gives CDR1 MGHRA, CDR2 YSYEKL. The ends were cut back, 0 bases at V and 7 bases at J, with 12 bases in the middle. The CDR3 is made up of 14 amino acids. The CDR3 spells CASSQEGRELEAFF. In DNA, the CDR3 is TGCGCCAGCAGCCAAGAGGGAAGGGAGCTTGAAGCTTTCTTT.